The 25 T cell receptor beta chains below were found in one sample sequenced in a study of T cells expressing NK-cell markers. TCRdb reprocessed the 5' RACE reads and stores each CDR3 protein as one record, lacking DNA. In all, the sample yields approximately 460,000 distinct CDR3 sequences. Sequencing input: blood T cells: a sorted CD56 or NKG2C T cell subset, CD4+ or CD8+ T cells, or bulk PBMC T cells (not recorded which). These receptors were taken from a woman between 18 and 70 years old in good health.

This chain links TRBV20-1 with TRBJ2-3; TCRdb proposes TRBD2, but this gene call is untestable without DNA. The CDR3 covers 15 residues. Germline V gives CDR1 DFQATT, CDR2 SNEGSKA (reference sequence). CDR3 region: CSAASGGESTDTQYF.

This chain uses TRBV29-1 with TRBJ2-5; TCRdb lists TRBD1, though no DNA is available to test this call. CDR1 is SQVTM, CDR2 ANQGSEA, per germline. The CDR3 loop spans 12 amino acids. CDR3 region: CSVVPGTETQYF.

The chain uses TRBV19 and TRBJ1-1; the D call from TCRdb, TRBD1, cannot be confirmed without DNA. Per germline, CDR1 LNHDA and CDR2 SQIVND (reference sequence). CDR3 length: 11 amino acids. The CDR3 loop is CASSIQGRAFF.

The chain has TRBV10-1 and TRBJ1-5. The CDR3 consists of 16 residues. Per the germline V gene, CDR1 is WNHNN and CDR2 is SYGVQD (reference sequence). CDR3 sequence: CASSDWDSGSNQPQHF.

The chain carries TRBV20-1 and TRBJ2-1; the TCRdb call, TRBD2, lacks DNA for checking. The CDR3 contains 15 residues. Germline V CDR1 and CDR2: DFQATT, SNEGSKA (reference sequence). The CDR3 is CSAGIAGPSYNEQFF.

V and J are TRBV29-1 and TRBJ1-1; TCRdb designates TRBD1, a call that cannot be tested without DNA. The CDR3 loop spans 12 amino acids. CDR1 and CDR2 from the germline V gene are SQVTM and ANQGSEA. The CDR3 region is CSVPTGGTEAFF.

This chain connects TRBV2 to TRBJ1-1; TCRdb proposes TRBD1, but this gene call is untestable without DNA. Germline loops: CDR1 SNHLY, CDR2 FYNNEI. This CDR3 comprises 12 residues. The CDR3 region is CASNARGIEAFF.

The rearrangement joins TRBV28 to TRBJ2-7; the D gene TCRdb calls, TRBD1, cannot be checked with no DNA. The CDR3 extends over 11 amino acids. Germline loops: CDR1 MDHEN, CDR2 SYDVKM. This CDR3 is CAGQGPSEQYF.

V and J are TRBV5-1 and TRBJ2-7; TCRdb lists TRBD1, though no DNA is available to test this call. Looked up from germline, CDR1 is SGHRS and CDR2 is YFSETQ. The CDR3 is made up of 14 amino acids. CDR3 sequence: CASNQGDRGYELYF.

V usage is TRBV7-3 and J usage is TRBJ1-1. The germline gives CDR1 SGHTA, CDR2 FQGTGA. The CDR3 has 16 amino acids. CDR3 region: CASSLGLGQGNTEAFF.

The chain has TRBV20-1 and TRBJ2-3; TCRdb lists TRBD2, though no DNA is available to test this call. This CDR3 contains 17 residues. Germline CDR1 and CDR2: DFQATT and SNEGSKA (reference sequence). This chain's CDR3 is CSARDPLGGRGTDTQYF.

The chain employs TRBV20-1 and TRBJ2-3; TCRdb's D gene call, TRBD2, goes unchecked for lack of DNA. Germline loops: CDR1 DFQATT, CDR2 SNEGSKA (reference sequence). The CDR3 length is 15 residues. This chain's CDR3 is CSARPGLALTDTQYF.

The genes are TRBV7-3 and TRBJ1-1; TCRdb reports TRBD1, a call that lacks DNA to check it against. The CDR3 covers 13 residues. CDR1 SGHTA and CDR2 FQGTGA come from the germline V gene. The CDR3 reads CASSRDRAAEAFF.

This chain connects TRBV30 to TRBJ2-1; no DNA is available, so the TRBD2 call from TCRdb remains unchecked. The CDR3 consists of 15 residues. Germline assignment: CDR1 GTSNPN and CDR2 SVGIG (reference sequence). CDR3 sequence reads: CAWSVGGGWHNEQFF.

The gene calls are TRBV14 and TRBJ1-3; TCRdb gives TRBD1 as the D gene, but with no DNA this cannot be confirmed. This CDR3 has 16 amino acids. Germline V gene data show CDR1 as SGHDN and CDR2 as FVKESK. The CDR3 sequence: CASSQGGGPRRNTIYF.

The chain couples TRBV6-5 to TRBJ2-1; with no DNA, the TCRdb D assignment of TRBD1 cannot be verified. The CDR3 sequence is 15 residues long. Germline V CDR1 and CDR2: MNHEY, SVGAGI. CDR3 amino acids: CASSYGWGAGNEQFF.

The chain carries TRBV6-2 or TRBV6-3 and TRBJ1-1; with no DNA, the TCRdb D assignment of TRBD1 cannot be verified. The germline gives CDR1 MNHEY, CDR2 SVGEGT. The CDR3 loop spans 15 amino acids. CDR3 loop: CASSPTYRANTEAFF.

The gene calls are TRBV5-1 and TRBJ1-3; TCRdb indicates TRBD1, and absent DNA this call remains unverified. The germline gives CDR1 SGHRS, CDR2 YFSETQ. This CDR3 contains 14 residues. CDR3 residues: CASSLMQGSDTIYF.

This chain joins TRBV5-1 and TRBJ2-3. This CDR3 spans 14 amino acids. Germline loops: CDR1 SGHRS, CDR2 YFSETQ. The chain's CDR3 is CASSLVLNTDTQYF.

This chain uses TRBV30 with TRBJ1-2; TCRdb's D gene call, TRBD1, goes unchecked for lack of DNA. CDR1 is GTSNPN, CDR2 SVGIG, per germline (reference sequence). The CDR3 sequence is 12 residues long. CDR3 sequence reads: CARSGTGDGYTF.

This chain connects TRBV6-1 to TRBJ2-3; TCRdb's D gene call, TRBD2, goes unchecked for lack of DNA. This CDR3 is built from 14 residues. Looked up from germline, CDR1 is MNHNS and CDR2 is SASEGT. The CDR3 sequence is CASTKRGGTDTQYF.

The chain couples TRBV7-2 to TRBJ2-7; TCRdb reports TRBD1, a call that lacks DNA to check it against. The CDR3 loop spans 14 amino acids. Germline CDR1 is SGHTA and CDR2 is FQGNSA. CDR3 residues: CASRGDAGSYEQYF.

This chain links TRBV7-9 with TRBJ2-7; TCRdb outputs TRBD1, but without DNA this stays unchecked. Germline V gene lookup returns CDR1 SEHNR and CDR2 FQNEAQ (reference sequence). The CDR3 extends over 14 amino acids. CDR3: CASSQGRDPYEQYF.

CDR3 amino acids: CASSAPGTANVMNTEAFF. The rearrangement joins TRBV25-1 to TRBJ1-1; TCRdb designates TRBD1, a call that cannot be tested without DNA. The CDR3 loop spans 18 amino acids. From germline, CDR1 is MGHDK and CDR2 SYGVNS.

The rearrangement links TRBV20-1 to TRBJ2-7; the TCRdb D gene call, TRBD2, has no DNA to confirm it. The length of the CDR3 is 14 residues. The germline gives CDR1 DFQATT, CDR2 SNEGSKA (reference sequence). CDR3 residues: CSARARQGQHEQYF.